This T cell receptor (beta chain) was sequenced during a study of blood T cell repertoires in COVID-19. Overall study: Whether acute or convalescent, the COVID-19 samples came from the United States, Italy and Spain. Nucleic acid was either cDNA or gDNA, and it came from T cells, B-cell-depleted T cells, or PBMCs.

Trimming left V 1 base short and J 7 bases short, with 12 bases between. The CDR3 extends over 15 amino acids. Germline V lookup: CDR1 SGHRS, CDR2 YFSETQ. Enrollees, about 18 to 89 years old, lived in about two dozen US areas. The study counted Cohort 3 donors as recovered given two negative PCRs, clearance, or symptom resolution. This clone was picked up many times. Clones were read by immunoSEQ multiplex PCR, and TCRdb kept only the in-frame ones, dropping some. The sample holds about 190,000 clones; roughly 83% are singletons and the top ten take roughly 3.2%. The sequencing sample was made of PBMCs or T cells enriched from blood (not recorded which). The receptor was derived from a woman in her twenties or thirties who had recovered from COVID-19. This chain links TRBV5-1 with TRBJ1-6; TRBD1 is a possible D gene (6 bases). The CDR3 loop is CASSLTGIGNSPLHF. The CDR3 DNA reads as TGCGCCAGCAGCTTGACAGGGATCGGGAATTCACCCCTCCACTTT.